The 32 T cell receptor beta chains listed next were all sequenced from one sample in a study of blood T cell repertoires in COVID-19. Sequenced by immunoSEQ multiplex PCR; TCRdb stores in-frame clones only, minus some. The table lists about 66,000 clones, just under 90% of them singletons, with 1.3% to 1.5% in the top ten. Sequencing was done on a sample of peripheral blood. The receptors come from a man aged 60 to 75 with acute or convalescent COVID-19.

This rearrangement joins TRBV29-1 to TRBJ2-1; D may be TRBD2 (6 bases). V was shortened by 5 bases and J by 2 bases, with 16 bases between the two germline ends. From germline, CDR1 is SQVTM and CDR2 ANQGSEA. This CDR3 contains 15 residues. CDR3 coding DNA: TGCAGCGTTCCCCTCTCCGCGGGGACCTACAATGAGCAGTTCTTC. Protein: CSVPLSAGTYNEQFF.

The chain is built from TRBV11-2 and TRBJ2-7, with D possibly TRBD2 on 6 matching bases. The V and J ends lost 0 bases and 6 bases respectively, with 12 bases between them. CDR1 SGHAT and CDR2 FQNNGV come from the germline V gene. The CDR3 spans 14 residues. The CDR3 loop is CASSLDSGRFEQYF. The CDR3 DNA is TGTGCCAGCAGCTTAGATAGCGGACGCTTCGAGCAGTACTTC.

V gene TRBV3-1 (or the pseudogene TRBV3-2) combines with J gene TRBJ2-6, with 10 bases that match TRBD1. The CDR3 is 21 amino acids. Germline CDR1 is LGHDT and CDR2 is YNNKEL (reference sequence). J gave up 3 bases and V 3 bases, and 17 bases lay outside the gene matches. The CDR3 DNA reads as TGTGCCAGCAGCCAGATGGGGTTACCGGGACAGGGGAACAGTGGGGCCAACGTCCTGACTTTC. Its translation is CASSQMGLPGQGNSGANVLTF.

This rearrangement joins TRBV10-3 to TRBJ2-3, with D perhaps TRBD2 (6 bases). Germline V CDR1 and CDR2: ENHRY, SYGVKD. Between the trimmed V and J ends, which lost 8 bases and 2 bases, there was a span of 20 bases. This CDR3 comprises 16 residues. In DNA, the CDR3 is TGTGCCATCTCGGCGGGGTCCCGACCTTACACAGATACGCAGTATTTT. Translated: CAISAGSRPYTDTQYF.

This sequence joins TRBV10-3 and TRBJ2-1; D call uncertain. The V gene's germline CDR1 is ENHRY and CDR2 SYGVKD. The CDR3 length is 12 residues. V was shortened by 6 bases and J by 3 bases, with 6 bases between the two germline ends. As DNA, the CDR3 is TGTGCCATCAGCCGACTCTACAATGAGCAGTTCTTC. The encoded protein is CAISRLYNEQFF.

The chain combines TRBV5-1 with TRBJ1-3, with unresolved D. The CDR3 contains 15 residues. The ends were cut back, 5 bases at V and 0 bases at J, with 12 bases in the middle. Per the germline V gene, CDR1 is SGHRS and CDR2 is YFSETQ. This CDR3 reads CASRNEGGSGNTIYF. Written as DNA, the CDR3 is TGCGCCAGCAGGAACGAGGGAGGCTCTGGAAACACCATATATTTT.

This chain joins TRBV10-3 and TRBJ1-2, with D possibly TRBD1 on 6 matching bases. This CDR3 has 12 amino acids. Per the germline V gene, CDR1 is ENHRY and CDR2 is SYGVKD. V lost 11 bases to trimming and J lost 3 bases, with 13 bases between them. The CDR3 DNA reads as TGTGCCGCGGGGGGGGGCGACTATGGCTACACCTTC. It is translated as CAAGGGDYGYTF.

V gene TRBV30 combines with J gene TRBJ2-5; the match to TRBD1 covers 8 bases. Trimming removed 2 bases from V and 3 bases from J; junction bases left unmatched: 5. Germline assignment: CDR1 GTSNPN and CDR2 SVGIG (reference sequence). The CDR3 has 14 residues. As DNA, the CDR3 is TGTGCCTGGAGTTACCCAGGGGGCGAAGAGACCCAGTACTTC. This translates into CAWSYPGGEETQYF.

This chain links TRBV2 with TRBJ2-1, with a tentative D call TRBD2 (6 bases). CDR3 length: 15 residues. V lost 7 bases to trimming and J lost 6 bases, with 19 bases between them. Per germline, CDR1 SNHLY and CDR2 FYNNEI. CDR3 loop: CASTREELDINEQFF. CDR3 in DNA: TGTGCCAGCACCAGGGAGGAACTAGATATCAATGAGCAGTTCTTC.

This rearrangement joins TRBV30 to TRBJ1-5; 7 positions match TRBD1. Looked up from germline, CDR1 is GTSNPN and CDR2 is SVGIG (reference sequence). The CDR3 has 14 amino acids. The V and J ends lost 4 bases and 4 bases, in that order; junction bases with no gene match: 7. The CDR3 reads CAWTHTGANQPQHF. Written as DNA, the CDR3 is TGTGCCTGGACTCACACAGGGGCAAATCAGCCCCAGCATTTT.

The V and J genes are TRBV30 and TRBJ2-7; the D gene is possibly TRBD2 (7 bases). V lost 0 bases to trimming and J lost 5 bases, with 11 bases between them. Per the germline V gene, CDR1 is GTSNPN and CDR2 is SVGIG (reference sequence). CDR3 length equals 13 residues. This chain's CDR3 is CAWSVGGGDEQYF. Here the CDR3 DNA reads TGTGCCTGGAGTGTAGGGGGGGGAGACGAGCAGTACTTC.

Remarks on this clone: Additional DNA sequences in this sample encode the identical CDR3. CDR3 bases: TGCGCCAGCAGCTTGGCGGGGAACACTGAAGCTTTCTTT. This encodes CASSLAGNTEAFF. The chain recombines TRBV5-1 with TRBJ1-1; D is unresolved. The CDR3 is 13 amino acids. Trimming took off 0 bases at V and 1 base at J, with 4 bases between the two ends. CDR1 and CDR2 (germline): SGHRS, YFSETQ.

The chain is built from TRBV5-4 and TRBJ1-5; TRBD1 might be the D (5 bases). The CDR3 has 15 amino acids. V was trimmed by 1 base and J by 6 bases, leaving 14 bases between them. Germline CDR1 is SGHNT and CDR2 is YYREEE (reference sequence). The CDR3 loop is CASSLSRRGSQPQHF. For the CDR3, the DNA is TGTGCCAGCAGCTTGAGTAGAAGGGGTAGTCAGCCCCAGCATTTT.

The chain links TRBV20-1 to TRBJ1-2; the D gene is possibly TRBD1 (6 bases). Trimming left V 6 bases short and J 14 bases short, with 16 bases between. The CDR3 runs to 10 residues. Germline CDR1 is DFQATT and CDR2 is SNEGSKA (reference sequence). CDR3 amino acids: CSALDRFATF. The CDR3 nucleotides are TGCAGTGCCTTAGACAGGTTTGCTACCTTC.

This chain uses TRBV29-1 with TRBJ1-6; D is possibly TRBD1 (6 bases). The CDR3 runs to 15 residues. The V end was cut by 5 bases, the J end by 4 bases, with 15 bases between. CDR1 and CDR2 (germline): SQVTM, ANQGSEA. Here the CDR3 reads CSVMTGQAYNSPLHF. CDR3 bases: TGCAGCGTTATGACAGGTCAGGCGTATAATTCACCCCTCCACTTT.

V is TRBV6-5 and J is TRBJ1-1; no firm D call. CDR1 MNHEY and CDR2 SVGAGI come from the germline V gene. Trimming stripped 8 bases from V and 4 bases from J, with 11 bases between. The CDR3 sequence is 12 residues long. The CDR3 is CASRSGSTEAFF. For the CDR3, the DNA is TGTGCCAGCCGGTCGGGAAGCACTGAAGCTTTCTTT.

The chain employs TRBV5-1 and TRBJ2-1; 7 nucleotides align to TRBD1. The CDR3 spans 15 residues. In germline, CDR1 is SGHRS, CDR2 YFSETQ. V trimming: 1 base; J trimming: 5 bases; junction bases outside the gene matches: 6. The CDR3 loop reads CASSLRRGLNNEQFF. The CDR3 nucleotides read TGCGCCAGCAGCTTGCGCAGGGGGTTGAACAATGAGCAGTTCTTC. The full variable domain, in which reference TRBV5-1 and TRBJ2-1 provide the parts outside the CDR3, is KAGVTQTPRYLIKTRGQQVTLSCSPISGHRSVSWYQQTPGQGLQFLFEYFSETQRNKGNFPGRFSGRQFSNSRSEMNVSTLELGDSALYLCASSLRRGLNNEQFFGPGTRLTVL.

This chain uses TRBV19 with TRBJ2-1; TRBD1 matches at 7 bases. The CDR3 has 13 amino acids. J was trimmed by 7 bases and V by 7 bases; bases with no gene match: 7. Germline V lookup: CDR1 LNHDA, CDR2 SQIVND (reference sequence). The CDR3 here is CASTPGQRNEQFF. The CDR3, as DNA: TGTGCCAGTACCCCGGGACAGAGGAATGAGCAGTTCTTC.

This clone was detected only once. J is TRBJ2-2 and V is TRBV30, with D maybe TRBD1 (6 bases). Trimming removed 7 bases from V and 1 base from J, with 16 bases in between. Germline CDR1 is GTSNPN and CDR2 is SVGIG (reference sequence). The CDR3 consists of 15 residues. CDR3 protein: CASPSRGLNTGELFF. CDR3 nucleotide sequence: TGTGCCTCCCCAAGCAGGGGTCTGAACACCGGGGAGCTGTTTTTT.

The rearrangement joins TRBV19 to TRBJ1-4; 8 positions agree with TRBD1. CDR1 and CDR2 (germline): LNHDA, SQIVND (reference sequence). This CDR3 is built from 15 residues. The J segment lost 4 bases and the V segment lost 4 bases, leaving 5 bases of the junction unmatched. The CDR3 DNA follows: TGTGCCAGTAGTACTATGGACAGGGATAATGAAAAACTGTTTTTT. It specifies CASSTMDRDNEKLFF.

V is TRBV6-1 and J is TRBJ1-6, with TRBD1 as a possible D gene (5 bases). V lost 5 bases to trimming and J lost 8 bases, with 10 bases between them. The CDR3 length is 13 residues. In germline, CDR1 is MNHNS, CDR2 SASEGT. Here the CDR3 reads CASSLPGDSPLHF. The CDR3 DNA follows: TGTGCCAGCAGTCTCCCGGGGGATTCACCCCTCCACTTT.

This clone is a singleton in its sample. The chain links TRBV12-3 or TRBV12-4 to TRBJ2-7; the D gene is possibly TRBD1 (5 bases). Trimming stripped 6 bases from V and 0 bases from J, with 9 bases between. This CDR3 contains 13 residues. The CDR3 region has the DNA TGTGCCAGCAGGACCGACAGCTCCTACGAGCAGTACTTC. Amino acid sequence: CASRTDSSYEQYF.

The chain combines TRBV5-1 with TRBJ1-1; no clear D gene. The V and J ends lost 2 bases and 0 bases respectively, with 5 bases between them. Germline V lookup: CDR1 SGHRS, CDR2 YFSETQ. This CDR3 has 13 amino acids. In DNA form, the CDR3 reads TGCGCCAGCAGCTTTCTTATGAACACTGAAGCTTTCTTT. Translating gives CASSFLMNTEAFF. The full variable domain, with the rest looked up from reference TRBV5-1 and TRBJ1-1, is KAGVTQTPRYLIKTRGQQVTLSCSPISGHRSVSWYQQTPGQGLQFLFEYFSETQRNKGNFPGRFSGRQFSNSRSEMNVSTLELGDSALYLCASSFLMNTEAFFGQGTRLTVV.

This CDR3 reads CASEQGAGNQPQHF. The CDR3 DNA sequence: TGTGCCAGCGAACAGGGGGCAGGCAATCAGCCCCAGCATTTT. This rearrangement joins TRBV2 to TRBJ1-5, with 9 bases aligning to TRBD1. CDR1 is SNHLY, CDR2 FYNNEI, per germline. This CDR3 region has 14 residues. Losses at the gene ends were 8 bases for V and 2 bases for J; bases not matched to a gene: 4.

This chain connects TRBV6-1 to TRBJ2-2; tentative D call: TRBD1 (6 bases). The CDR3 sequence is 15 residues long. In germline, CDR1 is MNHNS, CDR2 SASEGT. V gave up 0 bases and J gave up 7 bases, with 12 bases separating them. This chain's CDR3 is CASSEARTAHGELFF. The CDR3 DNA reads TGTGCCAGCAGTGAAGCGCGGACAGCTCACGGGGAGCTGTTTTTT.

V usage is TRBV3-1 (or the pseudogene TRBV3-2) and J usage is TRBJ2-1; the D is unclear. CDR3 size: 16 residues. Germline V gene data show CDR1 as LGHDT and CDR2 as YNNKEL (reference sequence). The V end was cut by 5 bases, the J end by 5 bases, with 19 bases between. The CDR3 region has the DNA TGTGCCAGCAGCGTTAACGTCTCTCCACCGGACAATGAGCAGTTCTTC. This translates into CASSVNVSPPDNEQFF.

V is TRBV6-6 and J is TRBJ1-1; D is undetermined. V lost 2 bases, J lost 4 bases, and 17 bases lay in between. This CDR3 has 16 residues. Germline CDR1 and CDR2: MNHNY and SVGAGI (reference sequence). This CDR3 is CASSYPGPRGGTEAFF. CDR3 nucleotide sequence: TGTGCCAGCAGTTACCCGGGTCCCCGCGGAGGCACTGAAGCTTTCTTT.

The chain employs TRBV5-1 and TRBJ1-4, with a possible D match to TRBD1 (5 bases). The CDR3 is made up of 15 amino acids. Germline V lookup: CDR1 SGHRS, CDR2 YFSETQ. V was clipped by 0 bases and J by 8 bases, with 14 bases between them. CDR3 nucleotides: TGCGCCAGCAGCTTGGTTCCAGGGCATGTAGAAAAACTGTTTTTT. This sequence encodes CASSLVPGHVEKLFF. Full variable domain (missing parts from reference TRBV5-1 and TRBJ1-4): KAGVTQTPRYLIKTRGQQVTLSCSPISGHRSVSWYQQTPGQGLQFLFEYFSETQRNKGNFPGRFSGRQFSNSRSEMNVSTLELGDSALYLCASSLVPGHVEKLFFGSGTQLSVL.

In DNA form, the CDR3 reads TGCAGTGCTAGTCGTCGCACGGCTAGCGGGGCCGACGAGCAGTACTTC. As protein: CSASRRTASGADEQYF. The chain combines TRBV20-1 with TRBJ2-7; TRBD2 matches 9 bases. The CDR3 extends over 16 amino acids. After removal of 3 bases from V and 5 bases from J, the junction contained 14 bases not matched to a gene. Germline V gene sequence: CDR1 DFQATT, CDR2 SNEGSKA (reference sequence).

This chain uses TRBV7-2 with TRBJ1-2; no clear D gene. CDR1 and CDR2 (germline): SGHTA, FQGNSA. V was pared by 1 base and J by 1 base, with 7 bases between. This CDR3 spans 14 amino acids. The CDR3 sequence: CASSLGPYNYGYTF. The CDR3 nucleotides read TGTGCCAGCAGCTTAGGGCCTTATAACTATGGCTACACCTTC.

The V call is TRBV5-1, the J call TRBJ2-1; 10 nucleotides agree with TRBD1. V lost 1 base, J lost 0 bases, and 4 bases stayed unmatched. Germline CDR1 reads SGHRS; CDR2 reads YFSETQ. This CDR3 contains 17 residues. CDR3 DNA: TGCGCCAGCAGCTTGTGGGGGACAGGGGTCTCCTACAATGAGCAGTTCTTC. Encoded protein: CASSLWGTGVSYNEQFF.

This clone appeared once. This chain uses TRBV6-1 with TRBJ1-5; 7 bases match TRBD1. V lost 2 bases to trimming and J lost 9 bases; unmatched junction nucleotides: 10. This CDR3 contains 15 residues. The germline V gene encodes CDR1 MNHNS and CDR2 SASEGT. Written as DNA, the CDR3 is TGTGCCAGCAGTGAAACATACAGGGGCGATCGGCCCCAGCATTTT. This codes for CASSETYRGDRPQHF.